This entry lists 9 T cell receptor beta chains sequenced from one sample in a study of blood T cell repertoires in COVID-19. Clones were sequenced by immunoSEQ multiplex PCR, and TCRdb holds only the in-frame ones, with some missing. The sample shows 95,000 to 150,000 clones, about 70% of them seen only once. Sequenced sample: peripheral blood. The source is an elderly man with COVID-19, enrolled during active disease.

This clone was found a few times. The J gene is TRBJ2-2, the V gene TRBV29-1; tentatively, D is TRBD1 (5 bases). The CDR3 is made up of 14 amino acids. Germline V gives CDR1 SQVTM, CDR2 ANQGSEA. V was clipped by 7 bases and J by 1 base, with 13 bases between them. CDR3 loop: CSALDSLNTGELFF. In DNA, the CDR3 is TGCAGCGCCTTAGACAGTCTGAACACCGGGGAGCTGTTTTTT.

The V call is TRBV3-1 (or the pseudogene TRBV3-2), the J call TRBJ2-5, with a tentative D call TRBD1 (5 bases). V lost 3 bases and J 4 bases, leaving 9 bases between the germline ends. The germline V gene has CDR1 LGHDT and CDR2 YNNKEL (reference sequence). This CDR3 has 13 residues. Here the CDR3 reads CASSQTARETQYF. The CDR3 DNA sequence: TGTGCCAGCAGCCAGACAGCGAGAGAGACCCAGTACTTC.

CDR3 sequence: CATSDSYRTGELFF. DNA for the CDR3: TGTGCCACCAGTGATTCCTACAGAACCGGGGAGCTGTTTTTT. This rearrangement joins TRBV24-1 to TRBJ2-2, with D uncertain. This CDR3 spans 14 amino acids. Germline V CDR1 and CDR2: KGHDR, SFDVKD. Deletions cut 2 bases from V and 5 bases from J, with 8 bases between.

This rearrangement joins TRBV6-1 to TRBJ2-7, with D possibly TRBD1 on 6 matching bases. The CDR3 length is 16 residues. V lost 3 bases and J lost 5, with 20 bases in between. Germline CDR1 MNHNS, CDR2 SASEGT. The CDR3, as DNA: TGTGCCAGCAGTGATACCCCTGGAAGGGGGTTGAACGAGCAGTACTTC. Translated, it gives CASSDTPGRGLNEQYF.

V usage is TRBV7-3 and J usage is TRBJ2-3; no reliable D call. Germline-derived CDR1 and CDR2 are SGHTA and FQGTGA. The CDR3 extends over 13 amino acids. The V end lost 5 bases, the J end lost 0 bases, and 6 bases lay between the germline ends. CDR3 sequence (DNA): TGTGCCAGCAGCCAGATTAGCACAGATACGCAGTATTTT. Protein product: CASSQISTDTQYF.

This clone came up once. The CDR3 loop reads CASSDGTRVTEAFF. CDR3 sequence (DNA): TGCGCCAGCAGTGATGGGACAAGGGTGACTGAAGCTTTCTTT. V usage is TRBV10-1 and J usage is TRBJ1-1; a possible D gene is TRBD1 (6 bases). Germline CDR1 is WNHNN and CDR2 is SYGVQD (reference sequence). The V and J ends lost 3 bases and 5 bases respectively, with 13 bases between them. The CDR3 contains 14 residues.

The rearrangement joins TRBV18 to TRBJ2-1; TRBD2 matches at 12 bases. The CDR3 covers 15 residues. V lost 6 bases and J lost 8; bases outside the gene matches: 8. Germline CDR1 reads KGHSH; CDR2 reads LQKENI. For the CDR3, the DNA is TGTGCCAGCTCGCCCCGGCTAGCGGGAGGGGATGAGCAGTTCTTC. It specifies CASSPRLAGGDEQFF. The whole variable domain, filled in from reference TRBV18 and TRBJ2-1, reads NAGVMQNPRHLVRRRGQEARLRCSPMKGHSHVYWYRQLPEEGLKFMVYLQKENIIDESGMPKERFSAEFPKEGPSILRIQQVVRGDSAAYFCASSPRLAGGDEQFFGPGTRLTVL.

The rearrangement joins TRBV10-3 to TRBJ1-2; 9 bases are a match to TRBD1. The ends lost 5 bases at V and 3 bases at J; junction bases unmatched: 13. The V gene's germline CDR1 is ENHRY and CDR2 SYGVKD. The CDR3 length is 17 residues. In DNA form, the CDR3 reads TGTGCCATCAGTCCGGGACAGGGAAAGGGAGCTCACTATGGCTACACCTTC. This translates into CAISPGQGKGAHYGYTF.

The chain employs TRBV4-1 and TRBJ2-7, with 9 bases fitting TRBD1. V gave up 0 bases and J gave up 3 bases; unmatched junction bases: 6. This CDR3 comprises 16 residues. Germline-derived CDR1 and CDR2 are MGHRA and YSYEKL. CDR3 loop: CASSQEGTGSYYEQYF. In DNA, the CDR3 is TGCGCCAGCAGCCAAGAAGGGACAGGGAGTTACTACGAGCAGTACTTC.